This T cell receptor beta chain was identified in a study of PD-L1 blockade in urothelial cancer (dated by TCRdb to about 2017). At the level of the whole study: Every patient began therapy in about 2014 and was given atezolizumab 1,200 mg intravenously every 3 weeks. About 90% of the roughly 29 patients were identified as males with urothelial cancer of bladder origin, and a prior smoking history was reported by 18 of 29 patients. An ECOG performance status of 0 or 1 was recorded for the patients, and 0 to 3 prior chemotherapy regimens had been received by the patients. Blood samples were analyzed at two time points: 3 weeks after treatment start (second dose) and 6 weeks after treatment start. Blood samples gave median yields of around 140,000 T cells and tens of thousands of unique TCRs, along with a median clonality of around 0.08. The study was an exploratory multi-omic analysis of somatic, immune and clinical correlates of response to PD-L1 blockade with atezolizumab in urothelial cancer. Pretreatment tumor samples, along with matched peripheral blood serially collected before and after atezolizumab treatment, were subjected to TCR sequencing. Progression-free survival longer than 6 months counted as durable clinical benefit, and TCR features were additionally tested against both progression-free and overall survival. In the same patients, whole exome sequencing and RNA sequencing of pretreatment tumors were performed in addition to TCR sequencing. About 10 patients achieved durable clinical benefit and approximately 19 did not. Over 28 patients had pretreatment blood TCR-seq, roughly 24 had at least one posttreatment blood collection, and roughly 24 had tumor TCR-seq. Study-wide findings and limitations: Greater expansion of tumor-associated TCR clones in peripheral blood 3 weeks after the start of treatment was observed in patients with durable benefit (n of about 20, p = 0.022). Because the sample size was small (n of about 31) and many of the analyses were exploratory, the results are meant to be hypothesis-generating. A pretreatment peripheral blood TCR clonality below the median was linked to improved progression-free and overall survival.

Trimming takes 4 bases off V and 4 bases off J; junction bases not matched to a gene: 6. Including cysteine and phenylalanine, the CDR3 has 14 amino acids. The CDR3 DNA has 42 bases and is translated from base 1. Taken from the germline V gene (reference sequence), the CDR1 and CDR2 loops are SGHNT and YYREEE. Synthetic TCR analog templates were spiked into each PCR so that absolute template abundance could be estimated from read counts. TCRbeta CDR3 regions were amplified from genomic DNA with bias-controlled V and J gene primers using the immunoSEQ assay. Sequencing of rearranged TCRbeta segments was done at approximately 20X coverage. In the paper's pipeline: Sequencing errors were corrected by clustering, and CDR3s were annotated against IMGT so that V, D and J genes could be assigned. Downstream analyses used only productive TCRbeta rearrangements, leaving out any out-of-frame or stop-codon sequences. Clonality was computed as one minus Shannon entropy normalized by the log of the number of unique productive sequences. Clones differing between time points or between blood and tumor were identified by Fisher's exact test with Benjamini-Hochberg correction at adjusted p below 0.01. The table was pulled from immuneACCESS by TCRdb, which kept in-frame rearrangements only. Such tables lose some clones; where checked, under half of the loss comes from unresolved V genes, and the rest has no known cause. V, J and clone size reflect that table, while D and trimming were determined from the DNA. The sample profile shows around 110,000 clones; roughly 90% of them were found once. Roughly 1.7% of the sample is in the top ten clones.

On this clone itself: The target of this receptor is not known. It has no much larger one-base neighbor in the sample; base qualities were not kept.

The time point label for this specimen denotes: peripheral blood 6 weeks after treatment start. A total of around 30 patients with locally advanced or metastatic urothelial carcinoma, treated at Memorial Sloan Kettering on a trial protocol, made up the cohort. Peripheral blood mononuclear cells were collected pretreatment and during treatment, with between 1 and 8 total time points per patient. The Qiagen DNeasy Blood extraction kit was used to purify genomic DNA from total PBMCs and from tumor samples. PBMCs were collected pretreatment and during treatment, and were isolated and stored as previously described.

The sequence joins TRBV5-4 to TRBJ1-2, and 8 junctional nucleotides match TRBD1. This receptor was taken from a man in his fifties or sixties with urothelial cancer. The source was PBMCs, collected around atezolizumab (anti-PD-L1) treatment. The DNA sequence is as follows: TGTGCCAGCAGCACGGACAGGGAACCCTATGGCTACACCTTC. The resulting protein is CASSTDREPYGYTF. This CDR3, with the reference TRBV5-4 and TRBJ1-2 proteins standing in past its ends, gives the full variable domain ETGVTQSPTHLIKTRGQQVTLRCSSQSGHNTVSWYQQALGQGPQFIFQYYREEENGRGNFPPRFSGLQFPNYSSELNVNALELDDSALYLCASSTDREPYGYTFGSGTRLTVV.